This T cell receptor (beta chain) comes out of a study of T-cell reconstitution after alpha-beta-depleted transplantation in children (dated by TCRdb to the mid-2010s). About the full investigation: The study quantitatively tracked T-cell immune reconstitution after TCRalphabeta/CD19-depleted allogeneic hematopoietic cell transplantation in children using TCR repertoire profiling.

Receptors were amplified or captured by PCR. TCRdb shows the sequencer as Illumina HiSeq 2500. Molecular barcoding was employed in the preparation of TCR libraries, with unique molecular identifiers being used to normalize TCRbeta repertoire quantification. TCRdb reprocessing: public reads trimmed at Q25 with fastp, clones called with MiXCR, in-frame beta chains kept. Rows are combined by CDR3 protein, so each entry shows the most common genes and DNA. The sample includes about 540,000 distinct CDR3 sequences, with around 18% observed a single time. The ten most abundant clones make up roughly 3.3% of the sample. This clonotype was counted between two and nine times. Its antigen remains undetermined. Per-base qualities were not stored, and no clone one base away is much larger. The junction shows trimming of 0 bases on V and 5 bases on J, and the gene matches do not reach 8 bases of it. The germline V gene encodes CDR1 SGHAT and CDR2 FQNNGV. From cysteine to phenylalanine, the CDR3 is 18 amino acids long. Only the CDR3 DNA is retained, 54 bases long and in frame from the first base.

The sample here was PBMCs from the stem cell graft donor, taken from the stem cell graft. The clonotype originates from a human donor who donated a stem cell graft to a child with acute lymphoblastic leukemia. In this chain, TRBV11-2 is recombined with TRBJ2-2, with 11 middle bases fitting TRBD2. The nucleotides read TGTGCCAGCAGCTTAGATCGGCGACTAGCGGGACGGACCGGGGAGCTGTTTTTT. This encodes CASSLDRRLAGRTGELFF.